These T cell receptor beta chains were read from a single sample in a study of identical twins. TCRdb used MiXCR to reprocess the 5' RACE reads, holding one entry per CDR3 protein. The table lists around 490,000 distinct CDR3 sequences, about 16% of them singletons. These data also formed part of another study, on yellow fever vaccine responses in identical twins.

The sequencing input was CD4+ T cells sorted from blood. These receptors were obtained from a woman younger than 30 in good health. Each CDR3 is given with its conserved first and last residue. A D gene is named only where the DNA matches it firmly. Only part of the rows carry a size: once, few, many, or a class if the clone is expanded.

J: TRBJ1-3; D: TRBD1; V: TRBV19; size: .; CDR3: CASSTLPGQGNTIYF; DNA: TGTGCCAGTAGTACTCTCCCGGGACAGGGCAACACCATATATTTT
J: TRBJ2-7; D: .; V: TRBV5-1; size: many; CDR3: CASSRTGNEQYF; DNA: TGCGCCAGCAGCCGCACAGGGAACGAGCAGTACTTC
J: TRBJ2-5; D: .; V: TRBV7-9; size: many; CDR3: CASSLVSQETQYF; DNA: TGTGCCAGCAGCCTGGTTAGCCAAGAGACCCAGTACTTC
J: TRBJ2-2; D: .; V: TRBV6-5; size: few; CDR3: CASSYSRGVGTGELFF; DNA: TGTGCCAGCAGTTACTCGAGGGGCGTCGGCACCGGGGAGCTGTTTTTT
J: TRBJ1-5; D: .; V: TRBV7-3; size: few; CDR3: CASSIRLLHQPQHF; DNA: TGTGCCAGCAGCATCAGGCTGCTCCATCAGCCCCAGCATTTT
J: TRBJ1-5; D: .; V: TRBV6-1; size: few; CDR3: CASSEGLSNQPQHF; DNA: TGTGCCAGCAGTGAGGGTCTTAGCAATCAGCCCCAGCATTTT
J: TRBJ1-2; D: .; V: TRBV2; size: many; CDR3: CASISMKPGRYYTF; DNA: TGTGCCAGCATTTCGATGAAGCCGGGCCGATACTACACCTTC
J: TRBJ2-3; D: .; V: TRBV6-5; size: .; CDR3: CASSSSMLDTQYF; DNA: TGTGCCAGCAGTTCATCAATGCTAGATACGCAGTATTTT
J: TRBJ2-3; D: .; V: TRBV15; size: few; CDR3: CATSRDRTYTDTQYF; DNA: TGTGCCACCAGCAGAGACAGAACCTACACAGATACGCAGTATTTT
J: TRBJ2-2; D: TRBD2; V: TRBV4-1; size: .; CDR3: CASSQGGLAENTGELFF; DNA: TGCGCCAGCAGCCAAGGGGGACTAGCAGAAAACACCGGGGAGCTGTTTTTT
J: TRBJ2-1; D: TRBD1; V: TRBV12-3/TRBV12-4; size: few; CDR3: CASRPSGQGIRDEQFF; DNA: TGTGCCAGCAGACCGTCGGGACAGGGGATTCGAGATGAGCAGTTCTTC
J: TRBJ1-3; D: .; V: TRBV18; size: .; CDR3: CASSPVPEYSGNTIYF; DNA: TGTGCCAGCTCACCGGTGCCGGAATACTCTGGAAACACCATATATTTT
J: TRBJ2-7; D: TRBD1; V: TRBV29-1; size: .; CDR3: CSVGRQGPYEQYF; DNA: TGCAGCGTTGGGAGACAGGGCCCCTACGAGCAGTACTTC
J: TRBJ2-5; D: TRBD2; V: TRBV3-1; size: few; CDR3: CASSLRLADEETQYF; DNA: TGTGCCAGCAGCTTGCGACTAGCGGATGAAGAGACCCAGTACTTC
J: TRBJ1-2; D: TRBD1; V: TRBV7-9; size: few; CDR3: CASTRAGTGVYGYTF; DNA: TGTGCCAGCACGCGGGCCGGGACAGGAGTCTATGGCTACACCTTC
J: TRBJ2-1; D: TRBD2; V: TRBV24-1; size: .; CDR3: CATSDTGLAGGNEQFF; DNA: TGTGCCACCAGTGATACGGGACTAGCGGGAGGGAATGAGCAGTTCTTC
J: TRBJ1-4; D: .; V: TRBV20-1; size: few; CDR3: CSARSGSNEKLFF; DNA: TGCAGTGCTAGATCCGGGTCTAATGAAAAACTGTTTTTT
J: TRBJ2-7; D: .; V: TRBV2; size: .; CDR3: CASSEIGEQYF; DNA: TGTGCCAGCAGCGAGATAGGCGAGCAGTACTTC
J: TRBJ1-6; D: .; V: TRBV7-2; size: few; CDR3: CASSRREYNSPLHF; DNA: TGTGCCAGCAGCCGCAGGGAGTATAATTCACCCCTCCACTTT
J: TRBJ2-3; D: .; V: TRBV12-3/TRBV12-4; size: many; CDR3: CASSLDSHTDTQYF; DNA: TGTGCCAGCAGTTTGGACAGCCACACAGATACGCAGTATTTT
J: TRBJ1-1; D: TRBD1; V: TRBV20-1; size: few; CDR3: CSASHRGSNLEAFF; DNA: TGCAGTGCTTCCCACAGGGGAAGTAACCTTGAAGCTTTCTTT
J: TRBJ2-1; D: TRBD2; V: TRBV14; size: .; CDR3: CASSRLAGEGVF; DNA: TGTGCCAGCAGCCGACTAGCGGGTGAGGGGGTCTTC
J: TRBJ1-4; D: .; V: TRBV7-2; size: many; CDR3: CASSLVGPGQGKLFF; DNA: TGTGCCAGCAGCTTAGTAGGGCCAGGGCAGGGAAAACTGTTTTTT
J: TRBJ2-3; D: .; V: TRBV19; size: .; CDR3: CASSTQGTPDTQYF; DNA: TGTGCCAGTAGTACACAGGGAACTCCAGATACGCAGTATTTT
J: TRBJ2-7; D: TRBD1; V: TRBV29-1; size: few; CDR3: CSASPTQGASYEQYF; DNA: TGCAGCGCCTCACCCACGCAGGGGGCCTCCTACGAGCAGTACTTC
J: TRBJ1-5; D: .; V: TRBV12-3/TRBV12-4; size: few; CDR3: CASSSQGNSNQPQHF; DNA: TGTGCCAGCAGCTCTCAGGGGAATAGCAATCAGCCCCAGCATTTT
J: TRBJ2-1; D: .; V: TRBV4-1; size: .; CDR3: CASGIPDYSYNEQFF; DNA: TGCGCCAGCGGAATACCCGACTACTCCTACAATGAGCAGTTCTTC
J: TRBJ2-5; D: .; V: TRBV6-1; size: few; CDR3: CASRETGTLGETQYF; DNA: TGTGCCAGCAGAGAAACCGGGACCCTGGGAGAGACCCAGTACTTC
J: TRBJ1-1; D: TRBD1; V: TRBV18; size: few; CDR3: CASRRSGTGFTEAFF; DNA: TGTGCCAGCCGGCGATCCGGGACAGGGTTCACTGAAGCTTTCTTT